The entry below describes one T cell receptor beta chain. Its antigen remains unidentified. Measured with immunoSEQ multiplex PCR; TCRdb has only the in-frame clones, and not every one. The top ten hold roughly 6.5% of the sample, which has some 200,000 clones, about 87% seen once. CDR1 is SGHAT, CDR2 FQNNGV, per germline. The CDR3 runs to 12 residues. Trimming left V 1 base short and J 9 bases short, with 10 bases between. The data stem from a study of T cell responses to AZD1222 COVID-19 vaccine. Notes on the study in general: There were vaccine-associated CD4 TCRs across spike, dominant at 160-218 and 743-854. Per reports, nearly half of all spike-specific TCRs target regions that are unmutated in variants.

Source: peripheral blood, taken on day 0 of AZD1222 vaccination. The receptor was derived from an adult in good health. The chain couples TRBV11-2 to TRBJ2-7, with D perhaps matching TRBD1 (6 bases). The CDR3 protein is CASSLVLRGQYF. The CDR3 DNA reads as TGTGCCAGCAGCTTAGTACTCAGGGGGCAGTACTTC.